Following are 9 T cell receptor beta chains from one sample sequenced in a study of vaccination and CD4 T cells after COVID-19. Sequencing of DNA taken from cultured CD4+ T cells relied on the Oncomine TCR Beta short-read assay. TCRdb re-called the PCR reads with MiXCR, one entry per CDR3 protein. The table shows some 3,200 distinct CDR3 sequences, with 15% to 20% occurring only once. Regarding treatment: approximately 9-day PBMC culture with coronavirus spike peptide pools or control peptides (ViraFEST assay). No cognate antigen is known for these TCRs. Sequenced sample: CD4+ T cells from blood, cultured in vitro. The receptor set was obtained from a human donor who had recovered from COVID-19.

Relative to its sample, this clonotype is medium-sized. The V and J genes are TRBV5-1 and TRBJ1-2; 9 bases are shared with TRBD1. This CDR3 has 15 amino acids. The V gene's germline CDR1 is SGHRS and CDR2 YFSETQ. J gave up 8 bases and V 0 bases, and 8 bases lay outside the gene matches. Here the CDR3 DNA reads TGCGCCAGCAGCTTGGGGGACAGGGCCGGTCCGGGCTACACCTTC. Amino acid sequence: CASSLGDRAGPGYTF.

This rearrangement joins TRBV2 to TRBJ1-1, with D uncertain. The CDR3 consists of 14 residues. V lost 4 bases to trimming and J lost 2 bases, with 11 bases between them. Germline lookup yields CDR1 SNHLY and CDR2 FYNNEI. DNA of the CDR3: TGTGCCAGCAGTGCCTTCGGGGTCAACACTGAAGCTTTCTTT. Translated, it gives CASSAFGVNTEAFF.

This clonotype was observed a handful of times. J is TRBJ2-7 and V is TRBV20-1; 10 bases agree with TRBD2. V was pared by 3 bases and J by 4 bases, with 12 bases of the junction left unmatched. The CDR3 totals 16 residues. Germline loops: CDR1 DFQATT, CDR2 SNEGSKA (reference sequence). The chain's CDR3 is CSASGASLAGQYEQYF. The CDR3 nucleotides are TGCAGTGCTAGTGGCGCTTCACTAGCGGGGCAATACGAGCAGTACTTC.

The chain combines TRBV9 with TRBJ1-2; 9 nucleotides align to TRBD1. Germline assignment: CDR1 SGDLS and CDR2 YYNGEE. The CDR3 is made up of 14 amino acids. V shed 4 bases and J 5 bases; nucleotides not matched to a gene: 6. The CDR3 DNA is TGTGCCAGCAGCTCCGGACAGGGGAGTTATGGCTACACCTTC. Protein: CASSSGQGSYGYTF.

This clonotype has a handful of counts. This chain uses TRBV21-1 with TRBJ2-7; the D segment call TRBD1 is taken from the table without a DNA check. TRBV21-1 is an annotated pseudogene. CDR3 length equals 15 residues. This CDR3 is CASSIPGTGYYEQYF. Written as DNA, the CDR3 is TGTGCCAGCAGCATACCCGGGACAGGGTATTACGAGCAGTACTTC.

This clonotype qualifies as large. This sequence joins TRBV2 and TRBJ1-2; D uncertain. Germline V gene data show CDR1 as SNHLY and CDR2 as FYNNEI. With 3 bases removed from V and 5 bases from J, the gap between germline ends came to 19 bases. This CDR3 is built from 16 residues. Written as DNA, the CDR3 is TGTGCCAGCAGTGATGACGGTCGAGGGAGGGAGTATGGCTACACCTTC. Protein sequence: CASSDDGRGREYGYTF.

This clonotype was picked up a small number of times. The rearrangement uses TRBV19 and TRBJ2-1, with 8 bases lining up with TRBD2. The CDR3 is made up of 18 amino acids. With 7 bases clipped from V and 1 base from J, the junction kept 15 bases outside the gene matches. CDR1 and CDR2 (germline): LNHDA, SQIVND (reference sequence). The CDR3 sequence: CASMTPGLGPQSYNEQFF. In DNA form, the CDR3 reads TGTGCCAGTATGACACCGGGACTAGGGCCCCAATCCTACAATGAGCAGTTCTTC.

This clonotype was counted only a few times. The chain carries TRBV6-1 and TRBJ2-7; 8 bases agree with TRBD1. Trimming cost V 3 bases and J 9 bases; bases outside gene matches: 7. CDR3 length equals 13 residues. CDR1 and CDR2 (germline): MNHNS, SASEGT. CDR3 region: CASSDPGGVGQYF. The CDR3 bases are TGTGCCAGCAGTGACCCAGGGGGCGTGGGGCAGTACTTC.

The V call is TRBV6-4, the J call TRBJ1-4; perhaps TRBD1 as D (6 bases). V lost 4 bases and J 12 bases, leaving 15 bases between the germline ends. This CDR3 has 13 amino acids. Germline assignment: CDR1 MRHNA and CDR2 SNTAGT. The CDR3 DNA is TGTGCCAGCAGTGGCCTAGGGGGGAGAGAACTGTTTTTT. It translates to CASSGLGGRELFF.